This TCR beta chain was observed in a study of blood T cell repertoires in COVID-19. Background on the study: COVID-19 samples collected from the United States, Italy and Spain covered acute and convalescent phases. T cells, B-cell-depleted T cells, or PBMCs supplied cDNA or gDNA.

Per the original data handling: Amplification of reference gene primers was used by the study to estimate nucleated cell counts. Sequencing used immunoSEQ multiplex PCR; TCRdb keeps in-frame clones, though not all of them. From that table come the V and J calls and clone size; the DNA was used to work out D and trimming. The sample contains about 61,000 clones, roughly 91% of which appear only once. The sequence came from a human donor in a cohort sampled during active COVID-19. Sequencing was carried out using peripheral blood.

The CDR3 bases are TGTGCCACCAGCAGAGATCGCACAGTGGCCTATGGCTACACCTTC. This translates into CATSRDRTVAYGYTF. The chain combines TRBV15 with TRBJ1-2; D uncertain. There are 15 residues in the CDR3. The ends were cut back, 0 bases at V and 4 bases at J, with 12 bases in the middle. From germline, CDR1 is LNHNV and CDR2 YYDKDF (reference sequence).